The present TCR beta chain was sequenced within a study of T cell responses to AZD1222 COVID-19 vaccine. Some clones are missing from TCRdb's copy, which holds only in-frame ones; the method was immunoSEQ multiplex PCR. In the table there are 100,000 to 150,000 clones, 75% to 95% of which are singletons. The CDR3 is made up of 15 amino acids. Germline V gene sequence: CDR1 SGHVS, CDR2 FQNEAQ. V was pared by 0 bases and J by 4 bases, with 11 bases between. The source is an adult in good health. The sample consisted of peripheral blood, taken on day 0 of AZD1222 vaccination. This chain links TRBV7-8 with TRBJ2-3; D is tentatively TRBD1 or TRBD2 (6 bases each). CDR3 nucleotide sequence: TGTGCCAGCAGCTTAGCGCCCCGGGGGCCAGATACGCAGTATTTT. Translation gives CASSLAPRGPDTQYF.